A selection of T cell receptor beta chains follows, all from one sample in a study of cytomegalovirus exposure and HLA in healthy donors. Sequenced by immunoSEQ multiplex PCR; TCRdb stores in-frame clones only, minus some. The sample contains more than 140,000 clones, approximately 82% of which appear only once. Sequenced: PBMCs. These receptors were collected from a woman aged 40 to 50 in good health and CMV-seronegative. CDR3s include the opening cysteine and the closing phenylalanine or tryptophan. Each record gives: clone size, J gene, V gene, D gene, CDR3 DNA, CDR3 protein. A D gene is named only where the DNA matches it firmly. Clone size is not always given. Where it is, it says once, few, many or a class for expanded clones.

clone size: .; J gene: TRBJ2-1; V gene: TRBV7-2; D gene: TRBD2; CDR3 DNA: TGTGCCAGCAGCTTAGCGTTCGGACTAGCGGAGAATGAGCAGTTCTTC; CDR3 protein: CASSLAFGLAENEQFF
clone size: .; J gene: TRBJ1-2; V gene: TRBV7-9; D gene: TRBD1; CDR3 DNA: TGTGCCAGCAGCTTAAGGAGGGGGCAAGGCTACACCTTC; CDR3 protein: CASSLRRGQGYTF
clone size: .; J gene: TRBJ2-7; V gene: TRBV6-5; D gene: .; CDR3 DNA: TGTGCCAGCAGTGAAGTGTTCGGGGGATACGAGCAGTACTTC; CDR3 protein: CASSEVFGGYEQYF
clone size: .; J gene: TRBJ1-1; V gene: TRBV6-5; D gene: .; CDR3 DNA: TGTGCCAGCAGTTACTTGCAGCAGGACACTGAAGCTTTCTTT; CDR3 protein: CASSYLQQDTEAFF
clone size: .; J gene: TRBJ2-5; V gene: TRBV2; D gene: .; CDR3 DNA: TGTGCCAGCAGTTATGATGGACAGATCCACCAGTACTTC; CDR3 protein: CASSYDGQIHQYF
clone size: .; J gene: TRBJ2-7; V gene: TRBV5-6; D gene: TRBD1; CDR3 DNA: TGTGCCAGCAGCATGACCCTGGGACAGGGGACCTACGAGCAGTACTTC; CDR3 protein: CASSMTLGQGTYEQYF
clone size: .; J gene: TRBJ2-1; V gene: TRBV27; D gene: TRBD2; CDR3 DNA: TGTGCCAGCAGTCCGAGCGGGAGGGCCAACAATGAGCAGTTCTTC; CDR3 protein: CASSPSGRANNEQFF
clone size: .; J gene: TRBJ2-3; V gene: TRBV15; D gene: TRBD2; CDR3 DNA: TGTGCCACCAGCAGAGATAGGGCTAGCGGACACACAGATACGCAGTATTTT; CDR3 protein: CATSRDRASGHTDTQYF
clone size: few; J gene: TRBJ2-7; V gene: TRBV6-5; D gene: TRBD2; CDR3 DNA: TGTGCCAGCAGTTACGGGGGGGGACTAGTCTACGAGCAGTACTTC; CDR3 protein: CASSYGGGLVYEQYF
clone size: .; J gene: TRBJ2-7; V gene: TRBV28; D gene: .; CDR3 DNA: TGTGCCAGCAGTTTTGGTGGCAGAGTAACAGTTTACGAGCAGTACTTC; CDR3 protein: CASSFGGRVTVYEQYF
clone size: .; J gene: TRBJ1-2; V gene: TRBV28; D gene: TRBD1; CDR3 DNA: TGTGCCAGCAGTCAAGGACAGGTTAGAAATGGCTACACCTTC; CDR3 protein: CASSQGQVRNGYTF
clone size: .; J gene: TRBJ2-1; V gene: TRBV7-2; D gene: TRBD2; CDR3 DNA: TGTGCCAGCAGATTTAGCGGGGGTTACAATGAGCAGTTCTTC; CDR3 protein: CASRFSGGYNEQFF
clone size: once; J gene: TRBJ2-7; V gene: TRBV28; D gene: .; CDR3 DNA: TGTGCCAGCAGTTCTTTAGCGTCTTCCTACGAGCAGTACTTC; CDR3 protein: CASSSLASSYEQYF
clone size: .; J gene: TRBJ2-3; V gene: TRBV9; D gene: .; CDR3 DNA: TGTGCCAGCAGCGTATCCCCGGGGGAAACAGATACGCAGTATTTT; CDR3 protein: CASSVSPGETDTQYF
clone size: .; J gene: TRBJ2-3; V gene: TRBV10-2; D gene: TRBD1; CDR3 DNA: TGCGCCAGCAGTCCGGGACAGCTTTCCACAGATACGCAGTATTTT; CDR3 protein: CASSPGQLSTDTQYF
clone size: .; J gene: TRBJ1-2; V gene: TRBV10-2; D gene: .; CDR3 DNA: TGCGCCAGCAGTGACACAGGTGGAAGAGGCTACACCTTC; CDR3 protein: CASSDTGGRGYTF
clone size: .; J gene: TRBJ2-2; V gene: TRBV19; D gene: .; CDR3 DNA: TGTGCCAGTAGAATATTGGGGGGGAACACCGGGGAGCTGTTTTTT; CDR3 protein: CASRILGGNTGELFF
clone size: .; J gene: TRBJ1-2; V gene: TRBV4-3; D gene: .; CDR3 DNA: TGCGCCAGCAGCCAAGATGGGGGAGGAGCTAACTATGGCTACACCTTC; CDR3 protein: CASSQDGGGANYGYTF
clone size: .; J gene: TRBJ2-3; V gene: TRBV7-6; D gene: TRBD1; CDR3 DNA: TGTGCCAGCAGCCTGGGACAGGGGTGGACAGATACGCAGTATTTT; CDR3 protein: CASSLGQGWTDTQYF
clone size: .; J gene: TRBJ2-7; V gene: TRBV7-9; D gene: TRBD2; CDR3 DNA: TGTGCCAGCAGCCTACTAGCGGGAGTCTACGAGCAGTACTTC; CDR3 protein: CASSLLAGVYEQYF
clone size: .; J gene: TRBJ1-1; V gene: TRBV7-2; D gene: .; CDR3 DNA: TGTGCCAGCAGCTTCAGTATGGGGAGAAACACTGAAGCTTTCTTT; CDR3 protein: CASSFSMGRNTEAFF
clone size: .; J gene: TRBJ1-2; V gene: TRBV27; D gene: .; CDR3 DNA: TGTGCCAGCAGTTTACGCAGGGGAGAGAGTGGCTACACCTTC; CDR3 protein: CASSLRRGESGYTF